This section outlines one TCR beta chain sequence together with its context. Its target is not known. This CDR3 spans 13 amino acids. Trimming cost V 3 bases and J 1 base, with 6 bases left between them. CDR1 and CDR2 from the germline V gene are DFQATT and SNEGSKA (reference sequence). TCRdb used MiXCR to reprocess the 5' RACE reads, holding one entry per CDR3 protein. The sample has about 890,000 distinct CDR3 sequences; around an eighth are singletons. The sample belongs to a study of identical twins. Study-wide results and limits: Cross-sectional statistical analysis was relied on for the conclusions, without the same donors being followed. Beta out-of-frame sequences showed weaker excess twin sharing. Compared with unrelated sharing, twin-shared out-of-frame alpha sequences had more low-probability sequences.

The same sample was also used in a study of yellow fever vaccine responses in identical twins.

The chain uses TRBV20-1 and TRBJ2-2; TRBD1 or TRBD2 may be the D gene (5 bases each). This TCR derives from a woman under 30 in good health. The sample comprised PBMCs. The CDR3 sequence: CSARGENTGELFF. DNA of the CDR3: TGCAGTGCTAGGGGGGAGAACACCGGGGAGCTGTTTTTT.